This T cell receptor beta chain emerged from a study of cytomegalovirus exposure and HLA in healthy donors. 13 Jbeta primers and 60 Vbeta primers were used for the PCR. Using immunoSEQ multiplex PCR, the repertoire was profiled, and TCRdb retains in-frame clones only, with some absent. The data hold 100,000 to 150,000 clones, with around 8.5% observed a single time. Study outcomes and limitations: A later analysis showed HLA-associated TCR beta chains outstripping equally common others in clonal expansion. In a later analysis, specific HLA alleles were associated with 15,000 to 20,000 TCR beta sequences at a 0.05 false discovery rate.

As regards this clone: The target antigen is unknown.

CDR3 size: 16 residues. V gave up 1 base and J gave up 1 base; unmatched junction bases: 1. CDR1 and CDR2 from the germline V gene are SGHRS and YFSETQ. The sequence derives from a man aged 40-49 years in good health and CMV-seronegative. Specimen: PBMCs. The chain carries TRBV5-1 and TRBJ2-3; 12 bases line up with TRBD2. DNA of the CDR3: TGCGCCAGCAGCTTGCGACTAGCGGGGGGCACAGATACGCAGTATTTT. It codes for CASSLRLAGGTDTQYF.